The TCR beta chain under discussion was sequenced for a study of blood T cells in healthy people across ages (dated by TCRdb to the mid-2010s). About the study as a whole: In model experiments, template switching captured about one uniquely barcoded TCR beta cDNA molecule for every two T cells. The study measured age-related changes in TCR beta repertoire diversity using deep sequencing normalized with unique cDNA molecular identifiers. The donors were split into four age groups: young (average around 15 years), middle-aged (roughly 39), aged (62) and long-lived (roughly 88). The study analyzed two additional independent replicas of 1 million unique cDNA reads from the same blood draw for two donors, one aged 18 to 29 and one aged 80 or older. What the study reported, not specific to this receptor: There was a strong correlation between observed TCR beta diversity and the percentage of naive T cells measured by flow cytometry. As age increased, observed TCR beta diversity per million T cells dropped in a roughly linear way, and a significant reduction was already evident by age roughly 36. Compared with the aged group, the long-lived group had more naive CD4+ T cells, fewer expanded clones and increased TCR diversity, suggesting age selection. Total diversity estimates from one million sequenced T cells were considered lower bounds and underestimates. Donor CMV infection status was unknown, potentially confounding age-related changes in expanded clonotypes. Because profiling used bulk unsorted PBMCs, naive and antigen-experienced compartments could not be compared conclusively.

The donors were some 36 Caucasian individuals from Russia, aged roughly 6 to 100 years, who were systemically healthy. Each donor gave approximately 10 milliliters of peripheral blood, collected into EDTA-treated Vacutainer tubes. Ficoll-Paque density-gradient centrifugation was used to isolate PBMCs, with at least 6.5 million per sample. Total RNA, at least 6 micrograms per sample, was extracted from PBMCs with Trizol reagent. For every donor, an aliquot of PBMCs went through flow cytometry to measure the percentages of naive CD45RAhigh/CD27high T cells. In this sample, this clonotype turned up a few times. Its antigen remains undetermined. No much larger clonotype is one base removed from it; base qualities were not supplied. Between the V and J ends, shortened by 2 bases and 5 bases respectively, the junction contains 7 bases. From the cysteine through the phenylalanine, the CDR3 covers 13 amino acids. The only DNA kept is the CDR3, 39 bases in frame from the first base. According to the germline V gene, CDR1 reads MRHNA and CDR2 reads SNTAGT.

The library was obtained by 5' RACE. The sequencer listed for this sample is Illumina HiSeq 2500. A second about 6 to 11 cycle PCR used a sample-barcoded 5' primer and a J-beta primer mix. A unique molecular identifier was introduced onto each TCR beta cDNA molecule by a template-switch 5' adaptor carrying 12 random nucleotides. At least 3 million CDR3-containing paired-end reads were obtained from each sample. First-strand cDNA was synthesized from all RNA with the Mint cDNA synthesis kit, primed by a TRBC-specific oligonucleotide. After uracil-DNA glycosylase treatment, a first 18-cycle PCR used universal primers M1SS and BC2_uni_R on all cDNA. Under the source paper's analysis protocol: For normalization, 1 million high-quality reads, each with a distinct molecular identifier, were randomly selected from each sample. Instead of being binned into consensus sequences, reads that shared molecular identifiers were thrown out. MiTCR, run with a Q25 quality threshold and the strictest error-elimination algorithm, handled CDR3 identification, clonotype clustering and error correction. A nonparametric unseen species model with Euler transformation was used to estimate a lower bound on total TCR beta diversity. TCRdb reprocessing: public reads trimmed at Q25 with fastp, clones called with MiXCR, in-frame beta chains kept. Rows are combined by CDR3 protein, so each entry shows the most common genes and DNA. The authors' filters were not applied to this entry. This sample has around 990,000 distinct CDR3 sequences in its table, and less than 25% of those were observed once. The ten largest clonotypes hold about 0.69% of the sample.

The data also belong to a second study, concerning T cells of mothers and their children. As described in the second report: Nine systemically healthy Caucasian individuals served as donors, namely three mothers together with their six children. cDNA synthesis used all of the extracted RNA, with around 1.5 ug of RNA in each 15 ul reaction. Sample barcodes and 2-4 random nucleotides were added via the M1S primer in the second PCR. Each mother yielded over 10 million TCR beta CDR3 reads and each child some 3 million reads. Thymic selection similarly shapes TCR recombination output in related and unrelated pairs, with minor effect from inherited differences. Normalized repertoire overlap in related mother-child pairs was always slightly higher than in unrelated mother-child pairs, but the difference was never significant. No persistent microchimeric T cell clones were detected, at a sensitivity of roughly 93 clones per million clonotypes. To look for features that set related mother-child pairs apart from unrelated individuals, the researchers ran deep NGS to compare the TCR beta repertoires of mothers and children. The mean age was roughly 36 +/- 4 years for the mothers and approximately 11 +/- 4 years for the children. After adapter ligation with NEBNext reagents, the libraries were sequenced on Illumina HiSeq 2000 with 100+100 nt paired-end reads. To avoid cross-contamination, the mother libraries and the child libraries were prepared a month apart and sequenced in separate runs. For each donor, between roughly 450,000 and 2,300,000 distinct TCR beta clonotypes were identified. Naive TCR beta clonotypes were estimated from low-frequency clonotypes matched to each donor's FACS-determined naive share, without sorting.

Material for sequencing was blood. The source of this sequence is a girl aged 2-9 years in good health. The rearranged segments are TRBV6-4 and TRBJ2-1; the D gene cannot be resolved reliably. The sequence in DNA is TGTGCCAGCAGTGACGGACCCAACAATGAGCAGTTCTTC. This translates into CASSDGPNNEQFF.